The clone carrying this T cell receptor (beta chain) was observed once. The antigen remains unidentified. These data originate in a study of Ad26.COV2.S vaccination and SARS-CoV-2 variants. Findings and caveats of the study: After vaccination, substantial breadth of spike-specific CD8+ and CD4+ responses was reported.

Sample treatment: approximately 18 received Ad26.COV2.S at low or high dose, single or two shots; about five received placebo; per-sample allocation not given. Repertoires come from day 63 after the first vaccine or placebo injection. Clones were sequenced by immunoSEQ multiplex PCR, and TCRdb holds only the in-frame ones, with some missing. The table lists fewer than 600,000 clones, nearly 90% of them singletons. The V gene's germline CDR1 is SEHNR and CDR2 FQNEAQ (reference sequence). The CDR3 totals 15 residues. Trimming cost V 8 bases and J 0 bases, with 14 bases left between them. This specimen was peripheral blood, taken in a trial of Ad26.COV2.S vaccine versus placebo. This clonotype originated in a person between 18 and 65 years old who received the Ad26.COV2.S COVID-19 vaccine or a placebo. V and J are TRBV7-9 and TRBJ1-3; no firm D call. The CDR3 region is CASGVDGNSGNTIYF. In DNA, the CDR3 is TGTGCCAGCGGGGTCGACGGAAACTCTGGAAACACCATATATTTT.